What follows are 13 T cell receptor beta chains derived from one specimen sequenced in a study of radiotherapy plus CTLA-4 blockade in lung cancer. This table comes from immunoSEQ multiplex PCR, and its TCRdb copy is limited to in-frame clones, with some not included. The table lists some 15,000 clones, about 89% of them singletons. This specimen consisted of peripheral blood, obtained from a patient treated with radiotherapy plus ipilimumab. These receptors were obtained from a human donor with non-small cell lung cancer that progressed on radiotherapy plus ipilimumab. Some clones in this sample may be carry-over from other donors' samples.

In nucleotides, the CDR3 is TGTGCCAGCAGTTTGAGGGGGGGAAGGGAGACCCAGTACTTC. It specifies CASSLRGGRETQYF. The chain carries TRBV27 and TRBJ2-5, with D perhaps matching TRBD2 (7 bases). Germline loops: CDR1 MNHEY, CDR2 SMNVEV (reference sequence). Deletions cut 3 bases from V and 5 bases from J, with 13 bases between. The CDR3 sequence is 14 residues long.

In its sample, this clone was seen once. The chain uses TRBV28 and TRBJ1-1; no reliable D call. Between the trimmed V and J ends, which lost 5 bases and 0 bases, there was a span of 13 bases. The CDR3 runs 15 residues. Germline V gene sequence: CDR1 MDHEN, CDR2 SYDVKM. CDR3 sequence: CASSVTVDVNTEAFF. The CDR3 DNA is TGTGCCAGCAGTGTCACAGTAGACGTGAACACTGAAGCTTTCTTT.

This chain connects TRBV10-2 to TRBJ1-1, with 8 bases identical to TRBD1. The V segment lost 5 bases and the J segment 5 bases; nucleotides outside the gene matches: 13. The CDR3 covers 16 residues. The germline V gene has CDR1 WSHSY and CDR2 SAAADI. The CDR3 DNA is TGCGCCAGCAGTTCTATACTACAGGGGGAGCGGACTGAAGCTTTCTTT. Protein sequence: CASSSILQGERTEAFF.

V is TRBV5-1 and J is TRBJ1-2; D perhaps matches TRBD1 (6 bases). The CDR3 has 13 amino acids. Germline assignment: CDR1 SGHRS and CDR2 YFSETQ. Trimming left V 3 bases short and J 9 bases short, with 15 bases between. The CDR3 DNA follows: TGCGCCAGCAGCTCTCCAGGGGAATCGAGCTACACCTTC. This translates into CASSSPGESSYTF. The variable domain in full, with the rest retrieved from reference TRBV5-1 and TRBJ1-2, is KAGVTQTPRYLIKTRGQQVTLSCSPISGHRSVSWYQQTPGQGLQFLFEYFSETQRNKGNFPGRFSGRQFSNSRSEMNVSTLELGDSALYLCASSSPGESSYTFGSGTRLTVV.

This chain's CDR3 is CASSDPRLGLAGGFEQFF. The CDR3 DNA sequence: TGTGCCAGCAGTGATCCGAGATTGGGACTAGCGGGAGGGTTTGAGCAGTTCTTC. The rearrangement uses TRBV25-1 and TRBJ2-1; 16 bases are shared with TRBD2. With 3 bases clipped from V and 9 bases from J, the junction kept 11 bases outside the gene matches. Germline lookup yields CDR1 MGHDK and CDR2 SYGVNS. This CDR3 has 18 amino acids. Combining the CDR3 with reference TRBV25-1 and TRBJ2-1 gives the whole variable domain EADIYQTPRYLVIGTGKKITLECSQTMGHDKMYWYQQDPGMELHLIHYSYGVNSTEKGDLSSESTVSRIRTEHFPLTLESARPSHTSQYLCASSDPRLGLAGGFEQFFGPGTRLTVL.

The rearrangement uses TRBV10-3 and TRBJ2-1; 8 nucleotides match TRBD2. V trimming: 8 bases; J trimming: 1 base; junction bases outside the gene matches: 10. Germline V gene sequence: CDR1 ENHRY, CDR2 SYGVKD. The CDR3 has 16 residues. In nucleotides, the CDR3 is TGTGCCATCTCCTCACTAGCGGCTGAATCCTACAATGAGCAGTTCTTC. Protein: CAISSLAAESYNEQFF.

The chain couples TRBV6-4 to TRBJ1-5; D is uncertain. Germline CDR1 MRHNA, CDR2 SNTAGT. The V end lost 6 bases, the J end lost 3 bases, and 9 bases lay between the germline ends. This CDR3 contains 13 residues. In DNA, the CDR3 is TGTGCCAGCAGCCCACAGCCCAATCAGCCCCAGCATTTT. As protein: CASSPQPNQPQHF.

This clone was counted a single time. This chain joins TRBV10-2 and TRBJ1-1; the D gene is possibly TRBD1 (6 bases). V was trimmed by 7 bases and J by 6 bases, leaving 12 bases between them. The CDR3 has 12 amino acids. From germline, CDR1 is WSHSY and CDR2 SAAADI. The CDR3 bases are TGCGCCAGCAAACAGGGAGTAGCTGAAGCTTTCTTT. Protein sequence: CASKQGVAEAFF.

The CDR3 bases are TGTGCCAGCCGGATTAGTGGCGGGGGCCAGTATAATGAGCAGTTCTTC. Translating it yields CASRISGGGQYNEQFF. The rearrangement links TRBV7-2 to TRBJ2-1; TRBD2 is a possible D gene (7 bases). Per germline, CDR1 SGHTA and CDR2 FQGNSA. This CDR3 spans 16 amino acids. Trimming removed 8 bases from V and 7 bases from J, with 24 bases in between. The complete variable domain, with remaining parts taken from reference TRBV7-2 and TRBJ2-1, reads GAGVSQSPSNKVTEKGKDVELRCDPISGHTALYWYRQSLGQGLEFLIYFQGNSAPDKSGLPSDRFSAERTGGSVSTLTIQRTQQEDSAVYLCASRISGGGQYNEQFFGPGTRLTVL.

The table lists this clone with a count of one. The rearrangement links TRBV5-6 to TRBJ1-2; TRBD1 might be the D (5 bases). This CDR3 has 13 residues. Germline lookup yields CDR1 SGHDT and CDR2 YYEEEE. V lost 2 bases to trimming and J lost 4 bases, with 9 bases between them. The CDR3 DNA reads TGTGCCAGCAGCTTAAGAGACAGCTATGGCTACACCTTC. Residues: CASSLRDSYGYTF.

CDR3 sequence reads: CASGLGTVSQPQHF. The CDR3 nucleotides are TGTGCTAGTGGTTTGGGGACAGTATCTCAGCCCCAGCATTTT. The chain joins TRBV12-5 to TRBJ1-5; a weak D match, TRBD1 (6 bases). Germline CDR1 reads LGHNT; CDR2 reads FRNRAP. This CDR3 has 14 amino acids. Trimming shortened V by 1 base and J by 6 bases, and 10 bases separated the two germline ends.

V usage is TRBV30 and J usage is TRBJ2-1; D gene uncertain. Looked up from germline, CDR1 is GTSNPN and CDR2 is SVGIG (reference sequence). The V gene lost 1 base and the J gene lost 10 bases, with 11 bases spanning the gap. CDR3 length equals 12 residues. CDR3 DNA: TGTGCCTGGAGTGAATCAGCGAGAGAGCAGTTCTTC. The encoded protein is CAWSESAREQFF.

The V gene is TRBV5-1, the J gene TRBJ1-1, with unresolved D. There are 13 residues in the CDR3. Germline V gene sequence: CDR1 SGHRS, CDR2 YFSETQ. With 2 bases removed from V and 5 bases from J, the gap between germline ends came to 10 bases. As DNA, the CDR3 is TGCGCCAGCAGCTTCGAGGGAACAACTGAAGCTTTCTTT. The encoded protein is CASSFEGTTEAFF.